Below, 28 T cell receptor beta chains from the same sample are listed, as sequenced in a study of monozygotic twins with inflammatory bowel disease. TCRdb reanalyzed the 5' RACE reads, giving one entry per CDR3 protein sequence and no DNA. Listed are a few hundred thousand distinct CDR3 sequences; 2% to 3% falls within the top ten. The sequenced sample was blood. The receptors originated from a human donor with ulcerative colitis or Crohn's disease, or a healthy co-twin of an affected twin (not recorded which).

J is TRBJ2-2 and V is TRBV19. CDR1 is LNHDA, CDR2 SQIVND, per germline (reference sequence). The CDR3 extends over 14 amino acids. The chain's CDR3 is CASKVTHNTGELFF. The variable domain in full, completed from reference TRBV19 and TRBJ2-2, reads DGGITQSPKYLFRKEGQNVTLSCEQNLNHDAMYWYRQDPGQGLRLIYYSQIVNDFQKGDIAEGYSVSREKKESFPLTVTSAQKNPTAFYLCASKVTHNTGELFFGEGSRLTVL.

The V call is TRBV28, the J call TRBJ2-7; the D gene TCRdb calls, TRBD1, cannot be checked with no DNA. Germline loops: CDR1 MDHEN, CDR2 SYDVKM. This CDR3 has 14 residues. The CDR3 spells CASNGTGDSYEQYF.

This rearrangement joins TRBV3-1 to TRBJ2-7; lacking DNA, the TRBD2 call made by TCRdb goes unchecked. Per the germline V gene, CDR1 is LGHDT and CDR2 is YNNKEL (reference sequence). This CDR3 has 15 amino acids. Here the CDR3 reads CASSPTLRTRGEQYF.

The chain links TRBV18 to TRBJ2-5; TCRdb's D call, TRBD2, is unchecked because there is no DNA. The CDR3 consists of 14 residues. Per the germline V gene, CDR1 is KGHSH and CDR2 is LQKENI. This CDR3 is CASSPLGRQETQYF.

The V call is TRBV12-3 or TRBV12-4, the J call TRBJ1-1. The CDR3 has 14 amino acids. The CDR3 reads CASSQGQANTEAFF.

The CDR3 loop is CASSSPGKGNYEQYF. This chain joins TRBV27 and TRBJ2-7; there is no DNA to check the TCRdb D call of TRBD1. CDR1 and CDR2 from the germline V gene are MNHEY and SMNVEV (reference sequence). The CDR3 consists of 15 residues.

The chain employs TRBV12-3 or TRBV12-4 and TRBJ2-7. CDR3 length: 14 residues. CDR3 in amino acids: CASSSILGTYEQYF.

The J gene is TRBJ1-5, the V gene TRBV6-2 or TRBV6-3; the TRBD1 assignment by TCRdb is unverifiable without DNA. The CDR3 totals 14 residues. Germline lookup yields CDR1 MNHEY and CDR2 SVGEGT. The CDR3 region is CASSYGGRSQPQHF.

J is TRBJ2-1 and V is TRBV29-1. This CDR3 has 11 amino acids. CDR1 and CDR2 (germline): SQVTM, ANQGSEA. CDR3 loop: CSVELSNEQFF.

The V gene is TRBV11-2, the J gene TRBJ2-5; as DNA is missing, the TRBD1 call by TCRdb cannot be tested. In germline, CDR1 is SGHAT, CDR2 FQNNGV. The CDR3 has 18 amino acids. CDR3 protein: CASSLNYWPGGYQETQYF. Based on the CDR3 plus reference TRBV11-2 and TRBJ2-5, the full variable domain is EAGVAQSPRYKIIEKRQSVAFWCNPISGHATLYWYQQILGQGPKLLIQFQNNGVVDDSQLPKDRFSAERLKGVDSTLKIQPAKLEDSAVYLCASSLNYWPGGYQETQYFGPGTRLLVL.

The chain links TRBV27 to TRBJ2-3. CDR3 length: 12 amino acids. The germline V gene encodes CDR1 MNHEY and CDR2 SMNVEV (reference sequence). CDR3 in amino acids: CASSSRLDPQYF.

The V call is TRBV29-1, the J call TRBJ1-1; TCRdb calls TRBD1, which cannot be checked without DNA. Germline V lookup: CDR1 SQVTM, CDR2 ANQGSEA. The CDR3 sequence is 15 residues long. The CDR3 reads CSVGSRVGMNTEAFF.

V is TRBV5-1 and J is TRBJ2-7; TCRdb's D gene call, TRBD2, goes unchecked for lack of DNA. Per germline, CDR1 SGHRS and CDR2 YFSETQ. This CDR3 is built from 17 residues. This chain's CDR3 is CASSLSPSGGEFYEQYF. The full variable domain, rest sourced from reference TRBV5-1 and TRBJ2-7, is KAGVTQTPRYLIKTRGQQVTLSCSPISGHRSVSWYQQTPGQGLQFLFEYFSETQRNKGNFPGRFSGRQFSNSRSEMNVSTLELGDSALYLCASSLSPSGGEFYEQYFGPGTRLTVT.

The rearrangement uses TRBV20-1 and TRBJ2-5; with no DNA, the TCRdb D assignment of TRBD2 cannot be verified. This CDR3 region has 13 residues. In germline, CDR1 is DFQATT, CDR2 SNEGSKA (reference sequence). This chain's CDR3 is CSARGLGIETQYF.

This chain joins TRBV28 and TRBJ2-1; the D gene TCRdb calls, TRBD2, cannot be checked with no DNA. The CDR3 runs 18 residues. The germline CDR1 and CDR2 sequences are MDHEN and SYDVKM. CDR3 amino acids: CASSPAGLAAYSYNEQFF.

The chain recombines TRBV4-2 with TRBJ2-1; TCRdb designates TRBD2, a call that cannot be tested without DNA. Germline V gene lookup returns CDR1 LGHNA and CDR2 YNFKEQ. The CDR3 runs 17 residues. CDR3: CASSQDPRGGSYNEQFF.

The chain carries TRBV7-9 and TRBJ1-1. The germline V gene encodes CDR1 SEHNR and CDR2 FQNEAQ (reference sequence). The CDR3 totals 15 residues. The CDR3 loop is CASSLVRQMNTEAFF.

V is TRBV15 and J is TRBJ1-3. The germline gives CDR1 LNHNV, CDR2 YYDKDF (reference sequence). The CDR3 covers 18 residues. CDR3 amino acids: CATSREPTGRESGNTIYF.

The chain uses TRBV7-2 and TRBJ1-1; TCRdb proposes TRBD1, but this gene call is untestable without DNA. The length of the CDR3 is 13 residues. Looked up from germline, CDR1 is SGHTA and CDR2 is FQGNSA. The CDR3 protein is CASSPRGDTEAFF.

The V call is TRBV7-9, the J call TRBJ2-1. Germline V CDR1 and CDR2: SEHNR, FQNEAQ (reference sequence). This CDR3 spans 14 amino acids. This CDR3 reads CASSLGVDGDEQFF.

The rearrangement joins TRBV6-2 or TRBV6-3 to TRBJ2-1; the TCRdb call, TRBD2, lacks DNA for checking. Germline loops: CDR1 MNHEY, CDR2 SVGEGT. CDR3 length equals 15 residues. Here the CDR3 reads CASSSAGIIYNEQFF.

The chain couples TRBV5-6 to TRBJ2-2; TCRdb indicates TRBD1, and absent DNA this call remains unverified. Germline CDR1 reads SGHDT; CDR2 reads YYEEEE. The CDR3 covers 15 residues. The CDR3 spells CASSSGVLSTGELFF.

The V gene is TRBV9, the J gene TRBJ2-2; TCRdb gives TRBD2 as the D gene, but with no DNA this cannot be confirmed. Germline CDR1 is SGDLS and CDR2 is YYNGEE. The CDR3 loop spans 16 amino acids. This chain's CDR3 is CASSVHLAGDTGELFF. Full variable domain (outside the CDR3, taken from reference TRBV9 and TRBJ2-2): DSGVTQTPKHLITATGQRVTLRCSPRSGDLSVYWYQQSLDQGLQFLIQYYNGEERAKGNILERFSAQQFPDLHSELNLSSLELGDSALYFCASSVHLAGDTGELFFGEGSRLTVL.

Here the CDR3 reads CASSFKDRNTEAFF. V usage is TRBV5-5 and J usage is TRBJ1-1. CDR1 is SGHKS, CDR2 YYEKEE, per germline (reference sequence). The CDR3 runs 14 residues.

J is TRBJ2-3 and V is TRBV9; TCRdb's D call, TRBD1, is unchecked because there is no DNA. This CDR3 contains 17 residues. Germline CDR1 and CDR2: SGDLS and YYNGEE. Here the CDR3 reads CASSARGGWTSTDTQYF.

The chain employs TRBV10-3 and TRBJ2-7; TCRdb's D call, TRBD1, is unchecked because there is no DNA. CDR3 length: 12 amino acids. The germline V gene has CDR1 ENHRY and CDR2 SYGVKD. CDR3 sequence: CAIAGGNYEQYF.

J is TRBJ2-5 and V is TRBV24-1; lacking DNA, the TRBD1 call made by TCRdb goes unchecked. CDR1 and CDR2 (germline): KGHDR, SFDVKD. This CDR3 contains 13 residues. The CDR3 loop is CATGQTKQETQYF.

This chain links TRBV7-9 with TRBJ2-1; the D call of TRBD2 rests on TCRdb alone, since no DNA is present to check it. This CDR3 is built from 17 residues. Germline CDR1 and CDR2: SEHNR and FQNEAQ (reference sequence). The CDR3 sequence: CASSPRTSGLLYNEQFF. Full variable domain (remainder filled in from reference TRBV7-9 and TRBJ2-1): DTGVSQNPRHKITKRGQNVTFRCDPISEHNRLYWYRQTLGQGPEFLTYFQNEAQLEKSRLLSDRFSAERPKGSFSTLEIQRTEQGDSAMYLCASSPRTSGLLYNEQFFGPGTRLTVL.